The T cell receptor (beta chain) under discussion was sequenced for a study of cytomegalovirus exposure and HLA in healthy donors. Study summary: Roughly 85 million unique TCRs from HLA-typed donors made up an early data release. Overall study findings and caveats: For most TCR beta V segments, an earlier analysis put the productive rate at about 87% or about 30% of the time. TRBV6-2, TRBV6-3 and some other V segments were unresolvable in 87-base-pair reads.

The PCR contained 60 Vbeta and 13 Jbeta primers. Data came from immunoSEQ multiplex PCR; TCRdb stores just in-frame clones and leaves some out. This table holds around 140,000 clones, about 87% found once. Donors had nominal health at sampling but likely had unrecorded immune exposures. Per the germline V gene, CDR1 is SGHRS and CDR2 is YFSETQ. Between the trimmed V and J ends, which lost 4 bases and 2 bases, there was a span of 12 bases. This CDR3 comprises 15 residues. Comment on this clone: Antigen specificity is unknown.

The sequenced material came from PBMCs. J is TRBJ2-2 and V is TRBV5-1, with D possibly matching TRBD1 (7 bases). The source is a woman aged 25 to 39 in good health and CMV-seronegative. CDR3 DNA: TGCGCCAGCAGCGCGGGACAGATCAACACCGGGGAGCTGTTTTTT. It translates to CASSAGQINTGELFF.